The rows below give T cell receptor beta chains drawn from one sample of a study of cytomegalovirus exposure and HLA in healthy donors. TCRdb's copy holds only in-frame clones and misses some; the assay was immunoSEQ multiplex PCR. Of about 220,000 clones in the sample, 75% to 95% were seen once. The specimen was PBMCs. Receptors were obtained from a young woman in good health and CMV-seronegative. Each CDR3 is given with its conserved first and last residue. A D gene is named only where the DNA matches it firmly. Where a row states a size, it is once, few, many or the class of an expanded clone; other rows omit it.

cdr3_aa cdr3_nt v_call clone_size d_call j_call
CASSLDRAGKGYEQFF TGCGCCAGCAGCTTGGATCGAGCGGGAAAGGGCTATGAGCAGTTCTTC TRBV5-1 - TRBD2 TRBJ2-1
CASSVSDYGYTF TGTGCCAGCAGTGTGAGTGACTATGGCTACACCTTC TRBV28 - - TRBJ1-2
CASSKRLAGTDTQYF TGTGCCAGCAGTAAGAGACTAGCGGGGACAGATACGCAGTATTTT TRBV25-1 - TRBD2 TRBJ2-3
CASRSGGMGTEAFF TGCGCCAGCAGATCAGGGGGTATGGGCACTGAAGCTTTCTTT TRBV10-1 - TRBD1 TRBJ1-1
CASSFGGTSYEQYF TGTGCCAGCAGCTTCGGCGGTACTAGCTACGAGCAGTACTTC TRBV11-2 - - TRBJ2-7
CASSLESGGVNTEAFF TGTGCCAGCAGTTTAGAATCGGGGGGGGTGAACACTGAAGCTTTCTTT TRBV27 - - TRBJ1-1
CASSLKGAFYGYTF TGTGCCAGCAGTTTAAAAGGGGCCTTCTATGGCTACACCTTC TRBV6-1 - - TRBJ1-2
CAQKNLDRHGYTF TGTGCCCAAAAGAACTTGGACAGGCATGGCTACACCTTC TRBV30 - TRBD1 TRBJ1-2
CAWRGRQGEAFF TGTGCCTGGAGAGGTAGGCAGGGCGAAGCTTTCTTT TRBV30 few - TRBJ1-1
CASSPGQGVYGNTIYF TGCGCCAGCAGCCCGGGACAGGGTGTCTATGGAAACACCATATATTTT TRBV5-1 - TRBD1 TRBJ1-3
CASSQDTDYNQPQHF TGCGCCAGCAGCCAAGACACCGACTACAATCAGCCCCAGCATTTT TRBV4-1 - - TRBJ1-5
CASSVVSGGTEAFF TGTGCCAGCAGCGTAGTATCAGGGGGCACTGAAGCTTTCTTT TRBV9 - TRBD1 TRBJ1-1
CASSESGRTDEQYF TGTGCCAGCAGTGAAAGCGGGAGGACAGACGAGCAGTACTTC TRBV25-1 - TRBD2 TRBJ2-7
CASSFEPTGIAGNTIYF TGTGCCAGCAGTTTCGAACCCACGGGGATCGCTGGAAACACCATATATTTT TRBV28 once - TRBJ1-3
CASSPKGGAVRYGYTF TGTGCCAGCAGCCCAAAGGGGGGGGCGGTTCGATATGGCTACACCTTC TRBV7-9 - - TRBJ1-2
CASSFGQGGYTF TGTGCCAGCAGTTTCGGACAGGGAGGCTACACCTTC TRBV6-5 - TRBD1 TRBJ1-2
CAWERQINYGYTF TGTGCCTGGGAAAGACAGATTAACTATGGCTACACCTTC TRBV30 - - TRBJ1-2
CASSPGLNSYNEQFF TGTGCCAGCAGCCCCGGACTAAACTCCTACAATGAGCAGTTCTTC TRBV5-6 - - TRBJ2-1
CSARDLNEQFF TGCAGTGCTAGAGATCTGAATGAGCAGTTCTTC TRBV20-1 - - TRBJ2-1
CASSESKGGPDTQYF TGCGCCAGCAGTGAGTCGAAGGGAGGACCAGATACGCAGTATTTT TRBV10-1 - - TRBJ2-3
CASSAWGEETQYF TGTGCCAGCAGCGCCTGGGGCGAAGAGACCCAGTACTTC TRBV2 - - TRBJ2-5
CASSLFGSSYEQYF TGCGCCAGCAGCTTGTTTGGGAGCTCCTACGAGCAGTACTTC TRBV5-1 - - TRBJ2-7
CARRQGNTGELFF TGTGCCAGAAGACAGGGGAACACCGGGGAGCTGTTTTTT TRBV2 few TRBD1 TRBJ2-2
CASSDSGLKAYNEQFF TGTGCCAGCAGTGACTCGGGACTAAAAGCCTACAATGAGCAGTTCTTC TRBV6-4 - TRBD2 TRBJ2-1
CASSKVLAAETQYF TGTGCCAGCAGCAAAGTACTAGCTGCAGAGACCCAGTACTTC TRBV7-6 - - TRBJ2-5
CASQLLNTGELFF TGCGCCAGCCAACTCCTTAACACCGGGGAGCTGTTTTTT TRBV5-1 - - TRBJ2-2
CASSYSRQGGDEQYF TGTGCCAGCAGTTACTCTAGGCAGGGGGGCGACGAGCAGTACTTC TRBV6-5 - - TRBJ2-7
CASSLRYHGEETQYF TGTGCCAGCAGCTTGAGATATCACGGGGAAGAGACCCAGTACTTC TRBV5-4 few - TRBJ2-5
CASSYSGKSYNEQFF TGTGCCAGCAGTTACAGCGGAAAATCCTACAATGAGCAGTTCTTC TRBV6-5 once - TRBJ2-1
CASYRGPEQYF TGTGCCAGCTACAGGGGTCCCGAGCAGTACTTC TRBV28 - TRBD1 TRBJ2-7
CASSHRMGQGGAQYF TGTGCCAGCAGCCATCGAATGGGACAGGGGGGAGCCCAGTACTTC TRBV5-6 - TRBD1 TRBJ2-5
CASSLDGPVLAGEETQYF TGTGCCAGCAGCTTAGACGGGCCGGTGCTAGCGGGAGAAGAGACCCAGTACTTC TRBV11-3 - TRBD2 TRBJ2-5
CASRQQGYSYEQYF TGTGCCAGCAGGCAACAGGGGTACTCCTACGAGCAGTACTTC TRBV28 - TRBD1 TRBJ2-7
CASGVHRGRVEKLFF TGTGCCAGCGGGGTTCACAGGGGGCGTGTTGAAAAACTGTTTTTT TRBV25-1 - TRBD1 TRBJ1-4
CASSPDRGWGYTF TGTGCCAGCAGTCCCGACAGGGGGTGGGGCTACACCTTC TRBV2 - TRBD1 TRBJ1-2
CASPGGQEKLFF TGTGCCAGCCCAGGGGGCCAGGAAAAACTGTTTTTT TRBV6-4 once TRBD1 TRBJ1-4
CASSYDQGYEQYF TGTGCCAGCAGTTACGACCAGGGCTACGAGCAGTACTTC TRBV6-5 - - TRBJ2-7
CASSLGGPEGKLFF TGTGCCAGCAGTTTGGGGGGTCCCGAGGGAAAACTGTTTTTT TRBV28 - - TRBJ1-4
CARGGAPQETQYF TGTGCCCGTGGGGGGGCACCCCAAGAGACCCAGTACTTC TRBV30 - - TRBJ2-5
CASSPRVIQFTDTQYF TGTGCCAGCAGTCCCCGGGTCATACAATTCACAGATACGCAGTATTTT TRBV27 - - TRBJ2-3
CASSPSSYEQYF TGCGCCAGCAGCCCGAGCTCCTACGAGCAGTACTTC TRBV5-1 few - TRBJ2-7
CAWSYFRGVSNEKLFF TGTGCCTGGAGCTATTTCAGGGGTGTGTCTAATGAAAAACTGTTTTTT TRBV30 - - TRBJ1-4
CASSLGQGFVDEQFF TGCGCCAGCAGCCTCGGACAGGGGTTTGTAGATGAGCAGTTCTTC TRBV5-1 once TRBD1 TRBJ2-1
CASSIEGGGNQPQHF TGTGCCAGCAGTATAGAGGGGGGGGGCAATCAGCCCCAGCATTTT TRBV2 - - TRBJ1-5
CAISWTNSPQETQYF TGTGCCATCAGTTGGACTAATTCACCTCAAGAGACCCAGTACTTC TRBV10-3 - - TRBJ2-5
CASSKGGDRGQPQHF TGTGCCAGCAGCAAAGGTGGGGACAGGGGACAGCCCCAGCATTTT TRBV21-1 - - TRBJ1-5
CASTGLDNYGYTF TGTGCCAGCACAGGATTGGATAACTATGGCTACACCTTC TRBV7-9 once - TRBJ1-2
CASGAGAGGSNQPQHF TGCGCCAGCGGGGCGGGGGCGGGGGGAAGCAATCAGCCCCAGCATTTT TRBV10-2 - - TRBJ1-5
CSVVPSSATNEKLFF TGCAGCGTCGTCCCGTCTTCTGCAACTAATGAAAAACTGTTTTTT TRBV29-1 - - TRBJ1-4
CASSLEDRSSTDTQYF TGCGCCAGCAGCTTGGAGGACAGGTCTTCCACAGATACGCAGTATTTT TRBV5-1 - TRBD1 TRBJ2-3
CASRGGLSYNEQFF TGTGCCAGCAGAGGCGGGTTGTCCTACAATGAGCAGTTCTTC TRBV6-1 once - TRBJ2-1
CASSLSGNSYEQYF TGCGCCAGCAGCTTGTCCGGGAATTCCTACGAGCAGTACTTC TRBV5-1 - - TRBJ2-7
CSVEVRGDTEAFF TGCAGCGTTGAGGTACGGGGGGACACTGAAGCTTTCTTT TRBV29-1 - - TRBJ1-1